This T cell receptor (beta chain) appears in the sequencing data of a study of shared clonotypes between healthy human individuals. Study in general: A donor's plate count was three for CD4 naive and three for CD4 memory; CD8 naive had two and CD8 memory one. Study-level points and caveats: Represented genetic and exposure-history diversity was restricted by having few donors.

For this clone: What it binds is not known.

Recent vaccinations or acute infections were absent in the healthy HIV-negative adult donors. V lost 6 bases and J 2 bases, leaving 11 bases between the germline ends. The CDR3 totals 13 residues. Germline V CDR1 and CDR2: MDHEN, SYDVKM. The genomic DNA of each subset was split evenly across several immunoSEQ plates. Assay used: immunoSEQ multiplex PCR; TCRdb lists only in-frame clones, some missing. The sample contains 2 million to 2.5 million clones, under 97% of which appear only once. The genes are TRBV28 and TRBJ2-7; D possibly uses TRBD1 or TRBD2 (5 bases each). The TCR originated in a man younger than 35 in good health. Sequenced: naive CD4+ T cells sorted from blood. Subset in this sample: CD45RA+ positively selected. DNA of the CDR3: TGTGCCAGCAGCGAGGGGACCCCCTACGAGCAGTACTTC. Translation: CASSEGTPYEQYF.